This is a list of T cell receptor beta chains from one sample in a study of siplizumab effects on memory and regulatory T cells. Assay used: immunoSEQ multiplex PCR; TCRdb lists only in-frame clones, some missing. The sample has just over 60,000 clones, 79% seen once; the top ten hold approximately 0.38%. Sequenced: memory CD4+ T cells sorted from blood. These receptors came from a human donor in good health. Each CDR3 is given without its conserved first and last residue. Each record gives: V gene, D gene, CDR3 length, J gene, CDR3 protein. D genes are given only for firm matches.

V gene: TRBV18; D gene: TRBD2; CDR3 length: 13; J gene: TRBJ2-1; CDR3 protein: ASSPAQSGGHEQF
V gene: TRBV5-1; D gene: -; CDR3 length: 13; J gene: TRBJ1-3; CDR3 protein: ASSYDSYSGNTIY
V gene: TRBV5-1; D gene: TRBD1; CDR3 length: 13; J gene: TRBJ2-1; CDR3 protein: ASSTGTVDYNEQF
V gene: TRBV28; D gene: -; CDR3 length: 11; J gene: TRBJ2-7; CDR3 protein: ASLGPFSYEQY
V gene: TRBV10-3; D gene: -; CDR3 length: 12; J gene: TRBJ2-1; CDR3 protein: AISEEGPYNEQF
V gene: TRBV28; D gene: -; CDR3 length: 15; J gene: TRBJ1-2; CDR3 protein: ASSFNWWSSANYGYT
V gene: TRBV7-2; D gene: -; CDR3 length: 11; J gene: TRBJ2-2; CDR3 protein: ASSSPNTGELF
V gene: TRBV15; D gene: -; CDR3 length: 10; J gene: TRBJ2-2; CDR3 protein: ATRVPAGELF
V gene: TRBV10-3; D gene: TRBD1; CDR3 length: 12; J gene: TRBJ1-2; CDR3 protein: AISESDRGDGYT
V gene: TRBV19; D gene: -; CDR3 length: 14; J gene: TRBJ2-3; CDR3 protein: ASTVEARKSTDTQY
V gene: TRBV30; D gene: TRBD1; CDR3 length: 15; J gene: TRBJ1-5; CDR3 protein: AWSPGQGRFGNQPQH
V gene: TRBV7-2; D gene: TRBD2; CDR3 length: 13; J gene: TRBJ2-3; CDR3 protein: ASSQLAGITDTQY
V gene: TRBV19; D gene: -; CDR3 length: 10; J gene: TRBJ2-5; CDR3 protein: ASSKSGGAQY
V gene: TRBV27; D gene: -; CDR3 length: 14; J gene: TRBJ1-1; CDR3 protein: ASSRGEQVTNTEAF
V gene: TRBV10-3; D gene: -; CDR3 length: 12; J gene: TRBJ1-4; CDR3 protein: AISSTGTQEKLF
V gene: TRBV11-1; D gene: -; CDR3 length: 11; J gene: TRBJ1-2; CDR3 protein: ASSKQGNYGYT
V gene: TRBV6-1; D gene: -; CDR3 length: 9; J gene: TRBJ2-7; CDR3 protein: ASTLLLEQY
V gene: TRBV9; D gene: -; CDR3 length: 11; J gene: TRBJ2-3; CDR3 protein: ASSVGGADTQY
V gene: TRBV18; D gene: -; CDR3 length: 12; J gene: TRBJ1-2; CDR3 protein: ASSHDTSNYGYT
V gene: TRBV4-1; D gene: -; CDR3 length: 13; J gene: TRBJ1-4; CDR3 protein: ASSQGKVIGGKLF
V gene: TRBV6-1; D gene: -; CDR3 length: 13; J gene: TRBJ2-1; CDR3 protein: ASSEIWGSYNEQF
V gene: TRBV20-1; D gene: -; CDR3 length: 9; J gene: TRBJ2-5; CDR3 protein: SARDLETQY
V gene: TRBV19; D gene: -; CDR3 length: 14; J gene: TRBJ1-3; CDR3 protein: ASSIGMGSAGNTIY
V gene: TRBV6-5; D gene: TRBD1; CDR3 length: 10; J gene: TRBJ1-2; CDR3 protein: ASSGQGWGYT
V gene: TRBV11-2; D gene: TRBD1; CDR3 length: 11; J gene: TRBJ1-2; CDR3 protein: ASSFTGEEGYT
V gene: TRBV14; D gene: -; CDR3 length: 14; J gene: TRBJ2-7; CDR3 protein: ASSQALGTGRHEQY
V gene: TRBV15; D gene: -; CDR3 length: 15; J gene: TRBJ1-5; CDR3 protein: ATSREGGKTSNQPQH
V gene: TRBV2; D gene: -; CDR3 length: 12; J gene: TRBJ2-5; CDR3 protein: ASSWGRGEETQY
V gene: TRBV7-9; D gene: -; CDR3 length: 13; J gene: TRBJ2-3; CDR3 protein: ASSLWTASTDTQY
V gene: TRBV7-3; D gene: -; CDR3 length: 12; J gene: TRBJ2-2; CDR3 protein: ASSPGQNTGELF
V gene: TRBV2; D gene: TRBD2; CDR3 length: 14; J gene: TRBJ2-1; CDR3 protein: ASSLRVAGGQLEQF
V gene: TRBV9; D gene: -; CDR3 length: 13; J gene: TRBJ2-5; CDR3 protein: ASSLRQGGTETQY
V gene: TRBV5-4; D gene: -; CDR3 length: 14; J gene: TRBJ1-6; CDR3 protein: ASSPGGARSFSPLH
V gene: TRBV21-1; D gene: -; CDR3 length: 13; J gene: TRBJ2-3; CDR3 protein: ASSSRGPSTDTQY
V gene: TRBV2; D gene: -; CDR3 length: 11; J gene: TRBJ1-4; CDR3 protein: ASMETRNEKLF
V gene: TRBV7-2; D gene: TRBD1; CDR3 length: 13; J gene: TRBJ2-5; CDR3 protein: ASSSLGGKGETQY
V gene: TRBV4-1; D gene: TRBD1; CDR3 length: 14; J gene: TRBJ1-6; CDR3 protein: ASSQGQGMNSSPLH